This TCR beta chain was identified during a study of blood T cell repertoires in COVID-19. On the study more broadly: Sites across the United States, Italy and Spain contributed samples from acute and convalescent COVID-19.

Profiling relied on immunoSEQ multiplex PCR, and the TCRdb table lists in-frame clones only, not all of them. Among around 88,000 clones listed, 81% were seen once. Sequencing was performed on peripheral blood. The clonotype originates from a woman older than 75 with acute or convalescent COVID-19.

In DNA, the CDR3 is TGTGCCAGCAACCCCCTGGAGCGGGGGATGAACACTGAAGCTTTCTTT. It encodes CASNPLERGMNTEAFF. The chain has TRBV6-2 or TRBV6-3 and TRBJ1-1; D perhaps matches TRBD1 (5 bases). Trimming shortened V by 7 bases and J by 0 bases, and 18 bases separated the two germline ends. The CDR3 covers 16 residues. Germline values: CDR1 MNHEY, CDR2 SVGEGT.